Reported below is one T cell receptor beta chain. What it binds is not known. After removal of 3 bases from V and 2 bases from J, the junction contained 5 bases not matched to a gene. This CDR3 region has 15 residues. Germline V gives CDR1 KGHSH, CDR2 LQKENI. This sample is drawn from a study of T cell responses to AZD1222 COVID-19 vaccine. Assay used: immunoSEQ multiplex PCR; TCRdb lists only in-frame clones, some missing. Counted here are roughly 93,000 clones, 80% to 90% occurring once; the ten biggest clones make up roughly 1.7%. Overall study findings and caveats: Along spike, vaccine-associated CD4 TCRs were found throughout, with dominance at 160-218 and 743-854. Just 5 to 7 AZD1222 recipients tested seropositive at baseline. Following two doses of AZD1222, Spike-specific TCR breadth and depth rose. White British people made up most donors, females outnumbered males, and clonal diversity was possibly underestimated.

The sequenced sample was peripheral blood, obtained on day 0 of AZD1222 vaccination. The source of this sequence is an adult in good health. The chain has TRBV18 and TRBJ2-7; 9 bases align to TRBD1. CDR3 in amino acids: CASSPSQGAAYEQYF. The CDR3 DNA is TGTGCCAGCTCACCTTCACAGGGGGCGGCCTACGAGCAGTACTTC.